These 29 T cell receptor beta chains were all obtained from the same sample, sequenced in a study of vaccination effects on CD4 cells after COVID-19. The antigens these receptors bind are not known. Cultured cells yielded isolated CD4+ T cells after approximately nine days. This table comes from immunoSEQ multiplex PCR, and its TCRdb copy is limited to in-frame clones, with some not included. Here the sample spans 70,000 to 85,000 clones, more than 70% being singletons. The sample consisted of CD4+ T cells from PBMCs cultured without peptide, taken before COVID-19 vaccination. These receptors were collected from a human donor who received a COVID-19 vaccine.

The CDR3 is CSVLRGVNTGELFF. CDR3 coding DNA: TGCAGCGTCTTGAGGGGGGTGAACACCGGGGAGCTGTTTTTT. V and J are TRBV29-1 and TRBJ2-2, with D tentatively TRBD1 or TRBD2 (6 bases each). The germline CDR1 and CDR2 sequences are SQVTM and ANQGSEA. The CDR3 has 14 residues. V gave up 6 bases and J gave up 1 base, with 12 bases separating them.

This clone occurred once. The chain joins TRBV7-2 to TRBJ2-2, with TRBD2 matching 8 bases. With 3 bases clipped from V and 4 bases from J, the junction kept 10 bases outside the gene matches. Germline V gives CDR1 SGHTA, CDR2 FQGNSA. This CDR3 region has 17 residues. The DNA for the CDR3 is TGTGCCAGCAGCTTCTCTACGTTAGCGGGGAGCACCGGGGAGCTGTTTTTT. It yields the protein CASSFSTLAGSTGELFF.

V and J are TRBV15 and TRBJ1-2; tentative D call: TRBD1 (6 bases). Germline loops: CDR1 LNHNV, CDR2 YYDKDF (reference sequence). The CDR3 extends over 13 amino acids. V was trimmed by 4 bases and J by 2 bases, leaving 8 bases between them. The DNA of the CDR3 is TGTGCCACCAGCAAGGACAGAAACTATGGCTACACCTTC. This sequence encodes CATSKDRNYGYTF.

The V and J genes are TRBV30 and TRBJ2-3; D call uncertain. V was trimmed by 2 bases and J by 5 bases, leaving 8 bases between them. CDR3 length equals 12 residues. In germline, CDR1 is GTSNPN, CDR2 SVGIG (reference sequence). This CDR3 is CAWSPSGDTQYF. The CDR3 bases are TGTGCCTGGAGTCCCTCGGGAGATACGCAGTATTTT.

This chain joins TRBV30 and TRBJ1-6; possibly TRBD1 for D (6 bases). V gave up 0 bases and J gave up 8 bases, with 17 bases separating them. This CDR3 has 16 residues. Germline V gene data show CDR1 as GTSNPN and CDR2 as SVGIG (reference sequence). The CDR3 DNA sequence: TGTGCCTGGAGTGTAGGGGGGGGCAGAAGGGATTCACCCCTCCACTTT. As protein: CAWSVGGGRRDSPLHF.

The chain is built from TRBV19 and TRBJ2-5; D perhaps matches TRBD1 (6 bases). V lost 6 bases, J lost 5 bases, and 13 bases lay in between. The V gene's germline CDR1 is LNHDA and CDR2 SQIVND (reference sequence). This CDR3 has 13 amino acids. CDR3 bases: TGTGCCAGTAGGAGAACAGGGTTGGAGACCCAGTACTTC. Protein: CASRRTGLETQYF.

The chain has TRBV9 and TRBJ2-2; D gene uncertain. The CDR3 loop spans 13 amino acids. Trimming pared 3 bases from V and 6 bases from J, leaving 9 bases between. Germline-derived CDR1 and CDR2 are SGDLS and YYNGEE. The CDR3 sequence: CASSALVAGELFF. The CDR3 DNA reads TGTGCCAGCAGCGCCTTGGTGGCCGGGGAGCTGTTTTTT.

The chain joins TRBV2 to TRBJ2-2, with 11 bases that match TRBD1. Unmatched junction bases numbered 1, after V lost 4 bases and J lost 6 bases. The CDR3 runs to 14 residues. Germline loops: CDR1 SNHLY, CDR2 FYNNEI. The CDR3 sequence is CASSGDRGSGELFF. The CDR3 nucleotides read TGTGCCAGCAGTGGGGACAGGGGGTCCGGGGAGCTGTTTTTT.

This clone was seen once. The chain joins TRBV5-1 to TRBJ1-1; tentative D call: TRBD1 (5 bases). Germline V gene lookup returns CDR1 SGHRS and CDR2 YFSETQ. The CDR3 is made up of 16 amino acids. Trimming removed 0 bases at V and 1 base at J, with 13 bases between. CDR3 in DNA: TGCGCCAGCAGCTTGGTTCTAGGGGTGAAGAACACTGAAGCTTTCTTT. Residues: CASSLVLGVKNTEAFF. The whole variable domain, filled in from reference TRBV5-1 and TRBJ1-1, reads KAGVTQTPRYLIKTRGQQVTLSCSPISGHRSVSWYQQTPGQGLQFLFEYFSETQRNKGNFPGRFSGRQFSNSRSEMNVSTLELGDSALYLCASSLVLGVKNTEAFFGQGTRLTVV.

The rearrangement links TRBV10-1 to TRBJ2-1, with D possibly TRBD2 on 5 matching bases. Per germline, CDR1 WNHNN and CDR2 SYGVQD (reference sequence). Deletions cut 6 bases from V and 9 bases from J, with 18 bases between. This CDR3 is 14 amino acids long. CDR3 DNA: TGCGCCAGCAGAACTCTAGGAGGAGGACGTGAGCAGTTCTTC. This codes for CASRTLGGGREQFF.

The chain is built from TRBV29-1 and TRBJ2-1; 7 bases are a match to TRBD1. The CDR3 spans 13 residues. The germline gives CDR1 SQVTM, CDR2 ANQGSEA. Trimming took 7 bases from V and 8 from J; bases not matched to a gene: 11. The CDR3: CSAGGAQLYEQFF. The CDR3 coding sequence is TGCAGCGCAGGGGGAGCACAGTTATATGAGCAGTTCTTC.

The J gene is TRBJ2-2, the V gene TRBV14; D not certain. The CDR3 runs 15 residues. Germline V CDR1 and CDR2: SGHDN, FVKESK. The V gene lost 3 bases and the J gene lost 2 bases, with 10 bases spanning the gap. CDR3 nucleotide sequence: TGTGCCAGCAGCCATAGTAGGCTTAACACCGGGGAGCTGTTTTTT. Its protein product is CASSHSRLNTGELFF. Based on the CDR3 plus reference TRBV14 and TRBJ2-2, the full variable domain is EAGVTQFPSHSVIEKGQTVTLRCDPISGHDNLYWYRRVMGKEIKFLLHFVKESKQDESGMPNNRFLAERTGGTYSTLKVQPAELEDSGVYFCASSHSRLNTGELFFGEGSRLTVL.

This chain uses TRBV7-2 with TRBJ1-4; D is unclear. Trimming shortened V by 1 base and J by 0 bases, and 9 bases separated the two germline ends. This CDR3 region has 16 residues. Germline V gene lookup returns CDR1 SGHTA and CDR2 FQGNSA. As DNA, the CDR3 is TGTGCCAGCAGCTTAGGGTCCCCTGCAACTAATGAAAAACTGTTTTTT. This encodes CASSLGSPATNEKLFF.

The rearrangement uses TRBV5-5 and TRBJ2-2; D may correspond to TRBD1 or TRBD2 (7 bases each). From germline, CDR1 is SGHKS and CDR2 YYEKEE (reference sequence). With 0 bases removed from V and 4 bases from J, the gap between germline ends came to 10 bases. This CDR3 has 15 amino acids. CDR3 amino acids: CASSLARGGTGELFF. CDR3 sequence (DNA): TGTGCCAGCAGCTTGGCCAGGGGGGGCACCGGGGAGCTGTTTTTT.

J is TRBJ2-4 and V is TRBV19, with D perhaps matching TRBD2 (6 bases). CDR1 is LNHDA, CDR2 SQIVND, per germline (reference sequence). The CDR3 spans 17 residues. Trimming pared 6 bases from V and 6 bases from J, leaving 24 bases between. The CDR3, as DNA: TGTGCCAGTAGAGTAGTATATGGAGGGGACCGGGGAAACATTCAGTACTTC. It specifies CASRVVYGGDRGNIQYF.

V usage is TRBV18 and J usage is TRBJ2-3; 7 bases line up with TRBD2. J gave up 0 bases and V 2 bases, and 5 bases lay outside the gene matches. CDR1 KGHSH and CDR2 LQKENI come from the germline V gene. The CDR3 runs 16 residues. The CDR3 region is CASSPEAGVSTDTQYF. As DNA, the CDR3 is TGTGCCAGCTCACCAGAGGCGGGGGTTAGCACAGATACGCAGTATTTT. The entire variable domain, with the rest obtained from reference TRBV18 and TRBJ2-3, is as follows: NAGVMQNPRHLVRRRGQEARLRCSPMKGHSHVYWYRQLPEEGLKFMVYLQKENIIDESGMPKERFSAEFPKEGPSILRIQQVVRGDSAAYFCASSPEAGVSTDTQYFGPGTRLTVL.

The V call is TRBV18, the J call TRBJ1-4; no clear D. The germline gives CDR1 KGHSH, CDR2 LQKENI. CDR3 length: 13 amino acids. Trimming shortened V by 3 bases and J by 4 bases, and 6 bases separated the two germline ends. This CDR3 reads CASSPGYNEKLFF. The CDR3 nucleotides read TGTGCCAGCTCACCTGGTTATAATGAAAAACTGTTTTTT.

The chain combines TRBV4-1 with TRBJ1-4; D may be TRBD1 (6 bases). Trimming took off 1 base at V and 3 bases at J, with 9 bases between the two ends. This CDR3 region has 15 residues. Germline lookup yields CDR1 MGHRA and CDR2 YSYEKL. The CDR3 coding sequence is TGCGCCAGCAGCCAAGCCGGGGGCCCTAATGAAAAACTGTTTTTT. Its translation is CASSQAGGPNEKLFF.

This chain joins TRBV9 and TRBJ2-1; 8 bases line up with TRBD2. Germline trimming cut 4 bases from V and 6 bases from J; bases unmatched to any gene: 6. This CDR3 has 14 residues. In germline, CDR1 is SGDLS, CDR2 YYNGEE. The CDR3 spells CASSTGLVSNEQFF. CDR3 coding DNA: TGTGCCAGCAGCACGGGACTAGTGAGCAATGAGCAGTTCTTC.

The chain recombines TRBV5-4 with TRBJ2-7; D is ambiguous. V shed 0 bases and J shed 5 bases, with 12 bases lying between them. CDR1 and CDR2 from the germline V gene are SGHNT and YYREEE (reference sequence). The CDR3 has 14 residues. DNA for the CDR3: TGTGCCAGCAGCTTGGCGGCCCCGAGGAACGAGCAGTACGTC. This sequence encodes CASSLAAPRNEQYV.

V and J are TRBV7-8 and TRBJ2-6, with TRBD2 matching over 13 bases. The CDR3 is made up of 18 amino acids. Unmatched junction bases numbered 4, after V lost 3 bases and J lost 2 bases. From germline, CDR1 is SGHVS and CDR2 FQNEAQ. The CDR3 DNA is TGTGCCAGCAGCTTTCCGGGACTAGCGGGGCCTGGGGCCAACGTCCTGACTTTC. It translates to CASSFPGLAGPGANVLTF. Drawing the rest from reference TRBV7-8 and TRBJ2-6, the complete variable domain is GAGVSQSPRYKVAKRGQDVALRCDPISGHVSLFWYQQALGQGPEFLTYFQNEAQLDKSGLPSDRFFAERPEGSVSTLKIQRTQQEDSAVYLCASSFPGLAGPGANVLTFGAGSRLTVL.

V usage is TRBV7-2 and J usage is TRBJ2-2; TRBD2 agrees at 11 bases. The CDR3 is 17 residues long. The V gene's germline CDR1 is SGHTA and CDR2 FQGNSA. The ends lost 5 bases at V and 0 bases at J; junction bases unmatched: 5. CDR3 bases: TGTGCCAGCAGCCAAAGACTAGCGGGGTCGAACACCGGGGAGCTGTTTTTT. Its protein product is CASSQRLAGSNTGELFF.

The chain is built from TRBV7-2 and TRBJ2-2; TRBD1 might be the D (6 bases). V gave up 6 bases and J gave up 6 bases, with 11 bases separating them. The CDR3 runs 13 residues. Germline V gives CDR1 SGHTA, CDR2 FQGNSA. CDR3 residues: CASSTRQAGELFF. For the CDR3, the DNA is TGTGCCAGCAGTACCCGACAGGCCGGGGAGCTGTTTTTT.

The genes are TRBV5-6 and TRBJ2-7; D remains unclear. This CDR3 has 14 amino acids. Per germline, CDR1 SGHDT and CDR2 YYEEEE. V lost 4 bases to trimming and J lost 5 bases, with 16 bases between them. This chain's CDR3 is CASSRRGSSNEQYV. DNA of the CDR3: TGTGCCAGCAGCCGTCGTGGGTCTTCCAACGAGCAGTACGTC.

V usage is TRBV7-3 and J usage is TRBJ2-3; a possible D gene is TRBD1 (6 bases). V was cut by 0 bases and J by 4 bases, with 8 bases left in between. The CDR3 is 14 residues long. From germline, CDR1 is SGHTA and CDR2 FQGTGA. The CDR3 DNA is TGTGCCAGCAGCTTAACGAAGGGGGCAGATACGCAGTATTTT. Protein: CASSLTKGADTQYF.

The chain couples TRBV9 to TRBJ1-2; tentative D call: TRBD1 (6 bases). V lost 3 bases to trimming and J lost 4 bases, with 13 bases between them. The V gene's germline CDR1 is SGDLS and CDR2 YYNGEE. The CDR3 is 14 amino acids. DNA of the CDR3: TGTGCCAGCAGCGGTAGACAGACAGGCTATGGCTACACCTTC. It codes for CASSGRQTGYGYTF. The full variable domain, its missing parts supplied by reference TRBV9 and TRBJ1-2, is DSGVTQTPKHLITATGQRVTLRCSPRSGDLSVYWYQQSLDQGLQFLIQYYNGEERAKGNILERFSAQQFPDLHSELNLSSLELGDSALYFCASSGRQTGYGYTFGSGTRLTVV.

The chain joins TRBV29-1 to TRBJ2-1; 9 nucleotides align to TRBD1. V lost 4 bases, J lost 9 bases, and 7 bases stayed unmatched. This CDR3 comprises 13 residues. Looked up from germline, CDR1 is SQVTM and CDR2 is ANQGSEA. CDR3 in amino acids: CSVVRTGVPEQFF. The CDR3 coding sequence is TGCAGCGTTGTCAGGACAGGGGTTCCTGAGCAGTTCTTC.

This chain connects TRBV6-1 to TRBJ2-2; D call uncertain. The length of the CDR3 is 13 residues. From germline, CDR1 is MNHNS and CDR2 SASEGT. The V and J ends lost 6 bases and 5 bases respectively, with 10 bases between them. CDR3 loop: CASSPTETGELFF. The DNA for the CDR3 is TGTGCCAGCAGCCCTACTGAGACCGGGGAGCTGTTTTTT.

The chain is built from TRBV30 and TRBJ1-3; 8 positions agree with TRBD1. Germline assignment: CDR1 GTSNPN and CDR2 SVGIG (reference sequence). V lost 0 bases to trimming and J lost 0 bases; unmatched junction nucleotides: 4. This CDR3 comprises 16 residues. CDR3 sequence: CAWSVRGQVSGNTIYF. CDR3 nucleotide sequence: TGTGCCTGGAGTGTAAGGGGACAGGTCTCTGGAAACACCATATATTTT.